One and the same sample provided the 8 T cell receptor beta chains below, sequenced in a study of PD-1 blockade in classical Hodgkin lymphoma. Only in-frame clones appear in the TCRdb table, and some are missing; sequencing was by immunoSEQ multiplex PCR. The table shows some 96,000 clones, with about four fifths occurring only once. Every one of the patients relapsed after autologous stem cell transplantation (brentuximab vedotin exposure was variable). The sequencing used peripheral blood mononuclear cells (PBMCs), collected before the second cycle of nivolumab. Receptors were obtained from a human donor with classical Hodgkin lymphoma.

Only one count was recorded for this clone. The chain employs TRBV18 and TRBJ1-1, with a tentative D call TRBD1 (6 bases). Trimming stripped 4 bases from V and 4 bases from J, with 13 bases between. Germline lookup yields CDR1 KGHSH and CDR2 LQKENI. The CDR3 consists of 14 residues. CDR3 residues: CASSRHTGFTEAFF. The CDR3 DNA reads as TGTGCCAGCTCACGCCACACAGGGTTCACTGAAGCTTTCTTT.

This clone was counted only a few times. The chain employs TRBV11-2 and TRBJ2-5; TRBD2 matches 7 bases. Germline loops: CDR1 SGHAT, CDR2 FQNNGV. The CDR3 consists of 14 residues. The trim removed 0 bases at V and 4 bases at J, leaving 2 bases unmatched. CDR3 coding DNA: TGTGCCAGCAGCTTAGATGGCGGGGGAGAGACCCAGTACTTC. Its translation is CASSLDGGGETQYF.

The chain links TRBV15 to TRBJ2-1; D possibly corresponds to TRBD2 (5 bases). CDR3 length: 14 residues. Looked up from germline, CDR1 is LNHNV and CDR2 is YYDKDF (reference sequence). V was clipped by 0 bases and J by 8 bases, with 11 bases between them. CDR3 in amino acids: CATSRDLEADEQFF. Here the CDR3 DNA reads TGTGCCACCAGCAGAGATCTCGAAGCGGATGAGCAGTTCTTC.

The chain couples TRBV28 to TRBJ2-1; TRBD2 matches at 9 bases. The germline CDR1 and CDR2 sequences are MDHEN and SYDVKM. The V and J ends lost 6 bases and 2 bases, in that order; junction bases with no gene match: 2. The CDR3 extends over 14 amino acids. CDR3 residues: CASRRLAAYNEQFF. In DNA form, the CDR3 reads TGTGCCAGCAGGAGACTAGCGGCCTACAATGAGCAGTTCTTC.

The chain links TRBV19 to TRBJ2-7, with 9 nucleotides matching TRBD1. Losses at the gene ends were 6 bases for V and 2 bases for J; bases not matched to a gene: 5. The CDR3 is 14 residues long. The germline V gene has CDR1 LNHDA and CDR2 SQIVND (reference sequence). The CDR3 is CASRRRDRAYEQYF. CDR3 DNA: TGTGCCAGTAGACGGAGGGACAGGGCCTACGAGCAGTACTTC.

The rearrangement links TRBV5-4 to TRBJ2-7; 9 bases align to TRBD2. Losses at the gene ends were 4 bases for V and 4 bases for J; bases not matched to a gene: 15. Germline V gene lookup returns CDR1 SGHNT and CDR2 YYREEE (reference sequence). The CDR3 extends over 17 amino acids. The CDR3 region has the DNA TGTGCCAGCAGCCCGCGGGGGGTTAGCGGGAGTCAGTACGAGCAGTACTTC. This sequence encodes CASSPRGVSGSQYEQYF.

This sequence joins TRBV2 and TRBJ2-6; 8 nucleotides agree with TRBD1. Unmatched junction bases numbered 8, after V lost 4 bases and J lost 0 bases. From germline, CDR1 is SNHLY and CDR2 FYNNEI. CDR3 length: 18 residues. In nucleotides, the CDR3 is TGTGCCAGCAGTGTTCAGGGGGCGTCACGCTCTGGGGCCAACGTCCTGACTTTC. Protein: CASSVQGASRSGANVLTF.

J is TRBJ2-1 and V is TRBV18; TRBD1 aligns across 8 bases. From germline, CDR1 is KGHSH and CDR2 LQKENI. The CDR3 consists of 15 residues. The V gene end was trimmed by 4 bases and the J gene end by 8 bases; junction bases not matched to a gene: 10. CDR3 bases: TGTGCCAGCTCACTGGGACAGGAAAGTGGGTATGAGCAGTTCTTC. This sequence encodes CASSLGQESGYEQFF.